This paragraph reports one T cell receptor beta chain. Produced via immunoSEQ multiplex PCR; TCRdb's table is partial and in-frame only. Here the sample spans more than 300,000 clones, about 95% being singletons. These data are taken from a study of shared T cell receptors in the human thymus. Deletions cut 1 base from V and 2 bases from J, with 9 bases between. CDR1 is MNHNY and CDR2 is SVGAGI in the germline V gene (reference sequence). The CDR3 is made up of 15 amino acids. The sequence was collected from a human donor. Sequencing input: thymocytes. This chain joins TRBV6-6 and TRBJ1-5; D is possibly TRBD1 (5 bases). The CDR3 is CASSYWGDGNQPQHF. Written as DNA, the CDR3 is TGTGCCAGCAGTTACTGGGGGGACGGCAATCAGCCCCAGCATTTT.